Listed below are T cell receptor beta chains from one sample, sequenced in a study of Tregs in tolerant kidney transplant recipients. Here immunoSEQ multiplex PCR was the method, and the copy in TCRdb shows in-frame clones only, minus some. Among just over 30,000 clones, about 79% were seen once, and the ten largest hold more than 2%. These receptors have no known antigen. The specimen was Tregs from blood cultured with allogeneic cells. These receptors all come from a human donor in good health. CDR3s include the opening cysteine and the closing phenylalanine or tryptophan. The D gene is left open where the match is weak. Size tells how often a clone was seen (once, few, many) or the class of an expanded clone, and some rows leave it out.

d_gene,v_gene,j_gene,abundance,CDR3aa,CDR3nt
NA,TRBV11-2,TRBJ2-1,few,CASSLGNVQGWDEQFF,TGTGCCAGCAGCTTAGGCAATGTTCAGGGTTGGGATGAGCAGTTCTTC
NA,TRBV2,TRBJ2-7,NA,CASKRSSYEQYF,TGTGCCAGCAAGAGGAGCTCCTACGAGCAGTACTTC
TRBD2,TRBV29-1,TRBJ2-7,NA,CSVEVGREYSYEQYF,TGCAGCGTTGAGGTAGGGCGGGAGTACTCCTACGAGCAGTACTTC
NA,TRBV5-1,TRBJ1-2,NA,CASSLSGFGYTF,TGCGCCAGCAGCTTGTCAGGGTTTGGCTACACCTTC
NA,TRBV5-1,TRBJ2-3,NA,CASSLGGDTQYF,TGCGCCAGCAGTTTAGGGGGGGATACGCAGTATTTT
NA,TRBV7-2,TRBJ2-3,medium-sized,CASSSLTDTQYF,TGTGCCAGCAGCTCGCTCACAGATACGCAGTATTTT
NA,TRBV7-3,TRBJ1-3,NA,CASSLGLQNTIYF,TGTGCCAGCAGCTTAGGGCTCCAAAACACCATATATTTT
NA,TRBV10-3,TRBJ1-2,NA,CAIRSTGKGDGYTF,TGTGCCATCAGATCTACAGGGAAAGGGGATGGCTACACCTTC
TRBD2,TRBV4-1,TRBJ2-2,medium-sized,CASSQAPGLAGGHTGELFF,TGCGCCAGCAGCCAAGCACCGGGACTAGCGGGAGGGCACACCGGGGAGCTGTTTTTT
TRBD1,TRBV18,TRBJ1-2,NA,CASSPSGQARDGYTF,TGTGCCAGCTCACCCTCTGGACAGGCAAGAGATGGCTACACCTTC
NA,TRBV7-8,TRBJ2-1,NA,CASSLAGFYNEQFF,TGTGCCAGCAGCCTCGCAGGGTTCTACAATGAGCAGTTCTTC
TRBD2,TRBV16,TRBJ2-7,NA,CASSDPGLASEQYF,TGTGCCAGCAGCGACCCGGGACTAGCGAGCGAGCAGTACTTC
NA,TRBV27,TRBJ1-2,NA,CASSPQGDYGYTF,TGTGCCAGCAGTCCTCAGGGAGACTATGGCTACACCTTC
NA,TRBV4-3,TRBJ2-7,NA,CASSQWGKEQYF,TGCGCCAGCAGCCAATGGGGGAAAGAGCAGTACTTC
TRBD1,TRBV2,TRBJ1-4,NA,CASSYTTGLSEKLFF,TGTGCCAGCAGTTATACGACAGGGTTGTCGGAAAAACTGTTTTTT
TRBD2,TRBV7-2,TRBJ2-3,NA,CASSLVEGGRGDTQYF,TGTGCCAGCAGCTTAGTGGAGGGAGGGCGGGGAGATACGCAGTATTTT
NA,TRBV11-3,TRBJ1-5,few,CASAQGPSQPQHF,TGTGCCAGCGCGCAGGGGCCATCTCAGCCCCAGCATTTT
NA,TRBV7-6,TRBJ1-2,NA,CASSLGPSDGYTF,TGTGCCAGCAGCTTAGGGCCGAGTGATGGCTACACCTTC
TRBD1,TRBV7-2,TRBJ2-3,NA,CASREPGTGGVDTQYF,TGTGCCAGCAGAGAACCCGGGACAGGGGGTGTAGATACGCAGTATTTT
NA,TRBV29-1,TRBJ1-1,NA,CSVGDVEAFF,TGCAGCGTTGGGGATGTTGAAGCTTTCTTT
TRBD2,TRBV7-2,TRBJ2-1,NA,CASSARASGGQYNEQFF,TGTGCCAGCAGCGCCAGGGCTAGCGGAGGCCAGTACAATGAGCAGTTCTTC
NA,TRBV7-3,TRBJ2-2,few,CASSPKGPGTGELFF,TGTGCCAGCAGCCCGAAAGGGCCGGGGACCGGGGAGCTGTTTTTT
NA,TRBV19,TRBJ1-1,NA,CASSIRGQNLNTEAFF,TGTGCCAGTAGTATTAGAGGACAGAACTTGAACACTGAAGCTTTCTTT
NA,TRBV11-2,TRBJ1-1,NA,CASSFQVYTEAFF,TGTGCCAGCAGCTTTCAGGTCTACACTGAAGCTTTCTTT
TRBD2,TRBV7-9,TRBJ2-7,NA,CASSPRLAGGKGYEQYF,TGTGCCAGCAGCCCACGACTAGCGGGAGGGAAAGGCTACGAGCAGTACTTC
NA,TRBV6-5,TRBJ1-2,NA,CASSYSNVGGYGYTF,TGTGCCAGCAGTTACTCGAATGTGGGTGGCTATGGCTACACCTTC
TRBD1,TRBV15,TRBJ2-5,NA,CATSSRGRQGAGETQYF,TGTGCCACCAGCTCCCGAGGGAGACAGGGGGCGGGGGAGACCCAGTACTTC
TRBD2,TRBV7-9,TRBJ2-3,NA,CASSQTSGGAGTDTQYF,TGTGCCAGCAGCCAAACTAGCGGGGGGGCGGGCACAGATACGCAGTATTTT
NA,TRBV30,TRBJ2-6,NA,CASYRAPGSGANVLTF,TGTGCCTCTTACAGGGCGCCGGGGTCTGGGGCCAACGTCCTGACTTTC
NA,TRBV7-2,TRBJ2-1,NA,CASSPPGARFYNEQFF,TGTGCCAGCAGCCCCCCGGGCGCGAGGTTCTACAATGAGCAGTTCTTC
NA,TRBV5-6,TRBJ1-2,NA,CASSGVGAKWGYTF,TGTGCCAGCAGCGGTGTAGGGGCGAAATGGGGCTACACCTTC
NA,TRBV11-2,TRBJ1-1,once,CASSLPQDGGAFF,TGTGCCAGCAGCTTACCACAGGACGGTGGGGCTTTCTTT
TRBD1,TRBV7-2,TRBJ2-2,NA,CASSHRGRTGELFF,TGTGCCAGCAGCCACAGGGGGCGGACCGGGGAGCTGTTTTTT
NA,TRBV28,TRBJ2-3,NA,CASSFLGRATVGADTQYF,TGTGCCAGCAGTTTCCTAGGGCGGGCGACAGTCGGGGCAGATACGCAGTATTTT
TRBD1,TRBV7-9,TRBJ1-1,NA,CASSLGQGGDTEAFF,TGTGCCAGCAGCTTAGGGCAGGGGGGTGACACTGAAGCTTTCTTT
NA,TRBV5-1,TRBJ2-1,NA,CASSLVTAPPEQFF,TGCGCCAGCAGCCTCGTGACTGCACCCCCAGAGCAGTTCTTC
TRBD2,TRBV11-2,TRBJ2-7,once,CASTWGRAYEQYF,TGTGCCAGCACGTGGGGGAGGGCCTACGAGCAGTACTTC
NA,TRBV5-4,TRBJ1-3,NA,CASSTRSGPRGGNTIYF,TGTGCCAGCAGCACCCGTTCGGGTCCCAGGGGAGGAAACACCATATATTTT